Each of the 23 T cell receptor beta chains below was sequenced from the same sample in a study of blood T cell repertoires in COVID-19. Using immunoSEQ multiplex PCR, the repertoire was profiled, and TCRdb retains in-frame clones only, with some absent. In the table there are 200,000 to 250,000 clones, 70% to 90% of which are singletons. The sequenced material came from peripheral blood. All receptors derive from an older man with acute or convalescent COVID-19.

Written as DNA, the CDR3 is TGCGCCAGCAGTGAGTCTTCCTTTTCCTACAATGAGCAGTTCTTC. This translates into CASSESSFSYNEQFF. The rearrangement joins TRBV10-1 to TRBJ2-1; D call uncertain. The CDR3 covers 15 residues. Germline V gives CDR1 WNHNN, CDR2 SYGVQD (reference sequence). V lost 0 bases and J lost 1, with 7 bases in between.

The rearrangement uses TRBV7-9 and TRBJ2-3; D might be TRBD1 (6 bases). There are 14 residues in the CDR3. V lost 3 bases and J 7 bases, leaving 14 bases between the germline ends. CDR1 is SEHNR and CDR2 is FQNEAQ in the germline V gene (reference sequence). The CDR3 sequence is CASSLGQGINTQYF. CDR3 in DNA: TGTGCCAGCAGCTTGGGGCAGGGGATAAATACGCAGTATTTT.

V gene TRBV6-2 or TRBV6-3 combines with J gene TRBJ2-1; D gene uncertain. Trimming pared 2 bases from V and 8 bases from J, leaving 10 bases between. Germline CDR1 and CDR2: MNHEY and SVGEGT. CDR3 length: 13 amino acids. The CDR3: CASSYLEAHEQFF. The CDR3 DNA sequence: TGTGCCAGCAGTTACCTCGAGGCCCATGAGCAGTTCTTC.

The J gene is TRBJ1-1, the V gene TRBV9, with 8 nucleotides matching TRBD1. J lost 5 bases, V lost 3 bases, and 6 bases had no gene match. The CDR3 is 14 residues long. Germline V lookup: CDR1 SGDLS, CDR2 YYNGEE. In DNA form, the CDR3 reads TGTGCCAGCAGCGCCAGGGGGCGGCTGACTGAAGCTTTCTTT. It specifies CASSARGRLTEAFF.

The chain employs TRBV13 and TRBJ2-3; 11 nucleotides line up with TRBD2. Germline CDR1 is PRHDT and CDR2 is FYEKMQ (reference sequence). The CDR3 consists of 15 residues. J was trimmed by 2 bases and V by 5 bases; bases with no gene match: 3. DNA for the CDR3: TGTGCCAGCAGCAAGACTAGCGGGGTCACAGATACGCAGTATTTT. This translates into CASSKTSGVTDTQYF.

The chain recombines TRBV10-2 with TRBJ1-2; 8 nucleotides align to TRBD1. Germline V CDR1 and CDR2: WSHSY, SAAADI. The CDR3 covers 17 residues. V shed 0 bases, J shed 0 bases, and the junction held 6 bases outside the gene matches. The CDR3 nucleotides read TGCGCCAGCAGTGAGTCGAACAGGGGGGGGCCTAACTATGGCTACACCTTC. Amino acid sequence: CASSESNRGGPNYGYTF.

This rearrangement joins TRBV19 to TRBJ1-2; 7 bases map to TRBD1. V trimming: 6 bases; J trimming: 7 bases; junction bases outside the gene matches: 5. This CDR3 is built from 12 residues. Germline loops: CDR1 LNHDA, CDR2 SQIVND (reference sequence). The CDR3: CASRVRGAGYTF. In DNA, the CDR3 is TGTGCCAGTAGGGTCAGGGGGGCTGGCTACACCTTC.

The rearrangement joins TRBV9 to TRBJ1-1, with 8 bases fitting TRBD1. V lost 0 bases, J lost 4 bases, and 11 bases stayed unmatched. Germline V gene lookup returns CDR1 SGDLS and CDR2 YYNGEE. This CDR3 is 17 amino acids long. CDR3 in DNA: TGTGCCAGCAGCGTAGGCAGGGGGCGAGGGCAGAGCACTGAAGCTTTCTTT. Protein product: CASSVGRGRGQSTEAFF.

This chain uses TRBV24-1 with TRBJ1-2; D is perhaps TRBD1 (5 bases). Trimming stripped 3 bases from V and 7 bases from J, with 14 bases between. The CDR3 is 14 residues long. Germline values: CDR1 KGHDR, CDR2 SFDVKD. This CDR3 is CATSDTRGSAGYTF. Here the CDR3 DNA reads TGTGCCACCAGTGATACCCGGGGGAGTGCTGGCTACACCTTC.

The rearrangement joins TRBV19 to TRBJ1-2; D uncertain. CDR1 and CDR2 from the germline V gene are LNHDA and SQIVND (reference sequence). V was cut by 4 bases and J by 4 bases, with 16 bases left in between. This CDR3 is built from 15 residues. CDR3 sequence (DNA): TGTGCCAGTAGTACAATGCGGGTGATGAGCTATGGCTACACCTTC. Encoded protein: CASSTMRVMSYGYTF.

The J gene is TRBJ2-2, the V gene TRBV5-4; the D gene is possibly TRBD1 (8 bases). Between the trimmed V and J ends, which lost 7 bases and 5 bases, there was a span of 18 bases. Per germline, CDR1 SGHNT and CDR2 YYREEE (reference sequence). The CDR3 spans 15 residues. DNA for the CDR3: TGTGCCAGCGGACTAGACAGGGGATGGACCGGGGAGCTGTTTTTT. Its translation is CASGLDRGWTGELFF.

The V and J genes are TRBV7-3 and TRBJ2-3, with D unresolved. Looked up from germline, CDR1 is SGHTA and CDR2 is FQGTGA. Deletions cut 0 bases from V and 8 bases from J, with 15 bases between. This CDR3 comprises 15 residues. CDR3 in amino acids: CASSLTSMRSATQYF. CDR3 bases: TGTGCCAGCAGCTTAACGAGTATGAGAAGTGCTACGCAGTATTTT.

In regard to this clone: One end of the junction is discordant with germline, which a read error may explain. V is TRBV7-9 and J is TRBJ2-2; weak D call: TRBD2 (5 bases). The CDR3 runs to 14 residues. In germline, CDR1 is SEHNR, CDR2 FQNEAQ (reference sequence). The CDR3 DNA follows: TGTGCCAGCAGCTTAGGAGGGAACGCCGGGGAGCTGTTTTTT. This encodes CASSLGGNAGELFF.

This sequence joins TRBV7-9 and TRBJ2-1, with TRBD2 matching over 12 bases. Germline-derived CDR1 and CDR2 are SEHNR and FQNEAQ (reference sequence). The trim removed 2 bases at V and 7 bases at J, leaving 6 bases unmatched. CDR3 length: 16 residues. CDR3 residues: CASSLRLAGAVNEQFF. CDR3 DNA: TGTGCCAGCAGCTTACGACTAGCGGGAGCGGTGAATGAGCAGTTCTTC.

CDR3 loop: CASSERREAEEQYV. CDR3 DNA: TGCGCCAGCAGTGAAAGGCGGGAGGCTGAAGAGCAGTACGTC. The chain recombines TRBV10-2 with TRBJ2-7; 8 bases fit TRBD2. Germline V gene data show CDR1 as WSHSY and CDR2 as SAAADI. The CDR3 runs to 14 residues. With 3 bases clipped from V and 7 bases from J, the junction kept 8 bases outside the gene matches.

The CDR3 nucleotides read TGTGCCAGCAGTTTCCCCTCTGGAGGGGGCACAGATACGCAGTATTTT. Translated: CASSFPSGGGTDTQYF. The gene calls are TRBV28 and TRBJ2-3; tentative D call: TRBD2 (6 bases). Per the germline V gene, CDR1 is MDHEN and CDR2 is SYDVKM. This CDR3 spans 16 amino acids. Deletions cut 3 bases from V and 1 base from J, with 14 bases between.

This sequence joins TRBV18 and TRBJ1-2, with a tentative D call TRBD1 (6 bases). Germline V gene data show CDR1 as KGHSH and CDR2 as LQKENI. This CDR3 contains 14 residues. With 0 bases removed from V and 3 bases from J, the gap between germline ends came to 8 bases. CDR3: CASSPPPGDYGYTF. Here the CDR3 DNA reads TGTGCCAGCTCACCACCGCCAGGGGACTATGGCTACACCTTC.

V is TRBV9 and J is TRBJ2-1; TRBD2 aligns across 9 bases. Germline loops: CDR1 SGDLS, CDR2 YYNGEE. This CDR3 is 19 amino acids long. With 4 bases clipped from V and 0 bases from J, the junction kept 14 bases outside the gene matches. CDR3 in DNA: TGTGCCAGCAGCCGTAGGGGTATTAGCGGGAGCTCCTCCTACAATGAGCAGTTCTTC. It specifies CASSRRGISGSSSYNEQFF.

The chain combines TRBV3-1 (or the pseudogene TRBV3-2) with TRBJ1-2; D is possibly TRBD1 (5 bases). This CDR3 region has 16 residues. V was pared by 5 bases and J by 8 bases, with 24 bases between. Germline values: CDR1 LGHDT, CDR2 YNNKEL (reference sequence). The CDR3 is CASSARREPLASGYTF. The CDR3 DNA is TGTGCCAGCAGCGCGCGCAGGGAACCCCTGGCAAGCGGCTACACCTTC.

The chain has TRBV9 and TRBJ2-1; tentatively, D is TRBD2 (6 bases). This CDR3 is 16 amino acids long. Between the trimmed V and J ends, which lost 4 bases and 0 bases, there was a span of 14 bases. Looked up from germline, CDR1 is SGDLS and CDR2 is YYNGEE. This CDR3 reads CASSFGLTSSYNEQFF. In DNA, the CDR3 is TGTGCCAGCAGCTTTGGACTAACTAGCTCCTACAATGAGCAGTTCTTC.

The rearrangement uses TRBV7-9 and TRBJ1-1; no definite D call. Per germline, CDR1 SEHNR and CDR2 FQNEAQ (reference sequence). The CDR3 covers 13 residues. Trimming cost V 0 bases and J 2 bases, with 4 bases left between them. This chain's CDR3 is CASSLALNTEAFF. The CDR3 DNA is TGTGCCAGCAGCTTAGCCCTAAACACTGAAGCTTTCTTT.

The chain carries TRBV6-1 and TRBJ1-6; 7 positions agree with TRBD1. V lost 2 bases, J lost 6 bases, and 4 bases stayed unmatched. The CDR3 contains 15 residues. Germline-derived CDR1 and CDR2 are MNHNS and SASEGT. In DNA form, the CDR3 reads TGTGCCAGCAGTGAATGGCAGGGGGTTAATTCACCCCTCCACTTT. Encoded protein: CASSEWQGVNSPLHF.

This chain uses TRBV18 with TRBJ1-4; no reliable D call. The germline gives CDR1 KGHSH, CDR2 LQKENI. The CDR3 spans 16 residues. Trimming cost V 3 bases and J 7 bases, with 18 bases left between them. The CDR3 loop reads CASSPQSSPGSEKLFF. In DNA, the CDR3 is TGTGCCAGCTCACCTCAATCGAGCCCCGGGAGTGAAAAACTGTTTTTT.